The clone carrying this T cell receptor (beta chain) was found a few times. Just one base apart from a much larger clone, this may be a read error. The template was RNA from unsorted bulk tissue. Germline V gene data show CDR1 as SGHNT and CDR2 as YYREEE (reference sequence). This CDR3 has 15 residues. The data were taken from a study of tumor and adjacent non-tumor tissue in lung cancer. A modified ARM-PCR protocol with three rounds of nested PCR amplified TCRbeta. TCRdb reprocessed the multiplex PCR reads via MiXCR and lists one record per CDR3 protein. There are about 76,000 distinct CDR3 sequences in the sample; about two thirds occur only once, and around 13% lies in the top ten.

The chain has TRBV5-4 and TRBJ2-6, with D perhaps given as TRBD1 or TRBD2 (5 bases each). Sequenced sample: lung tumor tissue. The receptor's source is a woman in her 70s with non-small cell lung cancer. In nucleotides, the CDR3 is TGTGCCAGCAGCCCAGAACCCTCTGGGGGCAACGTCCTGACTTTC. Amino acids: CASSPEPSGGNVLTF.